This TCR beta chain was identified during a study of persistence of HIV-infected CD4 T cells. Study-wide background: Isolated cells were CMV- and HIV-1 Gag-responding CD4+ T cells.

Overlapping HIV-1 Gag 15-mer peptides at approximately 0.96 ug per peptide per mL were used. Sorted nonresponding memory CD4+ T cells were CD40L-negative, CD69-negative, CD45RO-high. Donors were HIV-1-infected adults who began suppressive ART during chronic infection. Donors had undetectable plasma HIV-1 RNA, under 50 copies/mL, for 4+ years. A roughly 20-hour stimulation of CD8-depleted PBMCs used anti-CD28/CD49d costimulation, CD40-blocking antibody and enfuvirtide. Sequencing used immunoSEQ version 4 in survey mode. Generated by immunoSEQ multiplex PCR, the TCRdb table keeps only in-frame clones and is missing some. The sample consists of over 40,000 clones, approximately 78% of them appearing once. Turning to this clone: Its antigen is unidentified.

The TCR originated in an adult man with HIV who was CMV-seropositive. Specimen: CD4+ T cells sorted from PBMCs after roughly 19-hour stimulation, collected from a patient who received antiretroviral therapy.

CDR3 protein: CASSLVGRIGDTIYF. CDR3 DNA sequence: TGCGCCAGCAGCTTGGTGGGTCGGATCGGAGACACCATATATTTT. The chain is built from TRBV5-1 and TRBJ1-3; no firm D call. In germline, CDR1 is SGHRS, CDR2 YFSETQ. The CDR3 extends over 15 amino acids. V lost 0 bases, J lost 8 bases, and 15 bases lay in between.